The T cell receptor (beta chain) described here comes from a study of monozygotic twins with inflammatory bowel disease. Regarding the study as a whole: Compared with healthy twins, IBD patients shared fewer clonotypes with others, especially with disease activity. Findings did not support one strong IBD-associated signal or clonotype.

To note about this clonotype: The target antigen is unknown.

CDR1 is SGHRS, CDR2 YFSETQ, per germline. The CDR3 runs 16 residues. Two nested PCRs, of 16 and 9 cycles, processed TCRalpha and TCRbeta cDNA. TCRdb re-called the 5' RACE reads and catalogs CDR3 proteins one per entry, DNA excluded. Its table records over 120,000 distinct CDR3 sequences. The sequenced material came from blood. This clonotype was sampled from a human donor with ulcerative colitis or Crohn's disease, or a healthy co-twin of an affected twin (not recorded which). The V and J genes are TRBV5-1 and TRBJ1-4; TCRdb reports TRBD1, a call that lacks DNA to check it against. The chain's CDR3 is CASSPTGDRGYEKLFF.